The 20 T cell receptor beta chains below all came from one sample that was sequenced in a study of human T cells and chemical hapten exposure (dated by TCRdb to 2020 to 2023). The protocol used for the library was RACE. Sequencing took place on a NextSeq 500. Using fastp at Q25 and MiXCR, TCRdb reprocessed the public reads and kept productive beta chains. When rows share a CDR3 protein, they turn into one entry using the most common DNA and genes. The sample table records 270,000 or so distinct CDR3 sequences; over 7.5% of these occur just once. Of the sample, 0.9% to 1.5% is held by the ten largest clones. This specimen's time point label, per the study, means: pre-sensitization, week 0. The sample's treatment or condition label, in plain terms: therapeutic diphenylcyclopropenone sensitization with weekly scalp DPC. The source was whole blood, collected in connection with sensitization to the hapten diphenylcyclopropenone (DPC). These receptor sequences come from a man between 18 and 35 years old with alopecia areata. Some clones in this sample may be carry-over from other donors' samples.

The table lists this clonotype with many counts. This chain joins TRBV7-2 and TRBJ1-6; D call uncertain. CDR1 SGHTA and CDR2 FQGNSA come from the germline V gene. Trimming left V 3 bases short and J 7 bases short, with 4 bases between. The CDR3 sequence is 12 residues long. This CDR3 reads CASSFGNSPLHF. The CDR3 DNA reads TGTGCCAGCAGCTTCGGAAATTCACCCCTCCACTTT.

The chain carries TRBV4-3 and TRBJ2-3; no reliable D call. V lost 0 bases and J lost 7, with 8 bases in between. Germline values: CDR1 LGHNA, CDR2 YSLEER. There are 13 residues in the CDR3. The CDR3 DNA reads TGCGCCAGCAGCCAAGATCTGGCACATACGCAGTATTTT. Amino acids: CASSQDLAHTQYF.

This clonotype was counted only a few times. This chain uses TRBV2 with TRBJ1-2; tentatively, D is TRBD1 (5 bases). CDR3 length: 15 amino acids. V gave up 1 base and J gave up 4 bases, with 13 bases separating them. Looked up from germline, CDR1 is SNHLY and CDR2 is FYNNEI. The CDR3 loop reads CASSEGTIRPYGYTF. DNA of the CDR3: TGTGCCAGCAGTGAAGGGACAATCCGGCCCTATGGCTACACCTTC.

This rearrangement joins TRBV7-2 to TRBJ2-3; 11 nucleotides align to TRBD2. Germline V lookup: CDR1 SGHTA, CDR2 FQGNSA. The ends lost 1 base at V and 5 bases at J; junction bases unmatched: 8. The CDR3 length is 17 residues. The DNA of the CDR3 is TGTGCCAGCAGCTTAGGGCTAGCGGGGGGTGACAAAGATACGCAGTATTTT. Translating it yields CASSLGLAGGDKDTQYF.

This clonotype was counted ten times or more. The rearrangement joins TRBV7-9 to TRBJ1-1; 8 bases line up with TRBD1. CDR1 SEHNR and CDR2 FQNEAQ come from the germline V gene (reference sequence). V dropped 4 bases and J dropped 6; count of bases not matched to a gene: 10. The CDR3 is 15 residues long. The CDR3 loop is CASSSKDREGPEAFF. In nucleotides, the CDR3 is TGTGCCAGCAGCTCAAAGGACAGGGAAGGGCCTGAAGCTTTCTTT.

There are many counts of this clonotype. The CDR3 DNA reads TGCGCCAGCAGCCAAGTTAAAGGGAACTATGGCTACACCTTC. The encoded protein is CASSQVKGNYGYTF. V is TRBV4-3 and J is TRBJ1-2; D is ambiguous. CDR3 size: 14 residues. Trimming shortened V by 1 base and J by 2 bases, and 8 bases separated the two germline ends. The germline gives CDR1 LGHNA, CDR2 YSLEER.

In regard to this clonotype: Likely a read error: the CDR3 ends without its conserved phenylalanine or tryptophan. The rearrangement links TRBV11-1 to TRBJ1-1; D unresolved. Germline CDR1 and CDR2: SGHAT and FQDESV (reference sequence). V lost 3 bases and J lost 2, with 7 bases in between. The CDR3 is 13 residues long. The CDR3 DNA follows: TGTGCCAGCAGCTTTGGCGGTAACACTGAAGCTTTCTTA. It codes for CASSFGGNTEAFL.

The V gene is TRBV29-1, the J gene TRBJ2-3, with 7 bases lining up with TRBD1. The V and J ends lost 5 bases and 3 bases, in that order; junction bases with no gene match: 5. The V gene's germline CDR1 is SQVTM and CDR2 ANQGSEA. The CDR3 loop spans 13 amino acids. The CDR3 bases are TGCAGCGTTTCGAGGGGGCCTACAGATACGCAGTATTTT. It translates to CSVSRGPTDTQYF.

This clonotype showed up just a few times. This chain connects TRBV12-3 or TRBV12-4 to TRBJ2-5; the match to TRBD2 covers 8 bases. The V gene end was trimmed by 4 bases and the J gene end by 1 base; junction bases not matched to a gene: 5. This CDR3 is 15 amino acids long. CDR3 in amino acids: CASSYVAGRQETQYF. In nucleotides, the CDR3 is TGTGCCAGCAGTTACGTAGCGGGGCGCCAAGAGACCCAGTACTTC.

The chain carries TRBV7-2 and TRBJ1-3; no firm D call. CDR3 length: 11 amino acids. From germline, CDR1 is SGHTA and CDR2 FQGNSA. Trimming removed 1 base at V and 8 bases at J, with 3 bases between. Here the CDR3 reads CASSLGYTIYF. CDR3 nucleotide sequence: TGTGCCAGCAGCTTAGGGTACACCATATATTTT.

The genes are TRBV6-6 and TRBJ1-1; possible D gene TRBD1, 6 bases. V was clipped by 0 bases and J by 4 bases, with 12 bases between them. This CDR3 region has 15 residues. CDR1 MNHNY and CDR2 SVGAGI come from the germline V gene (reference sequence). Here the CDR3 reads CASSYSSGVITEAFF. CDR3 DNA sequence: TGTGCCAGCAGTTACTCTTCAGGGGTGATCACTGAAGCTTTCTTT.

This clonotype has at least ten counts. This chain uses TRBV6-5 with TRBJ1-5, with D maybe TRBD1 (6 bases). Germline V gene sequence: CDR1 MNHEY, CDR2 SVGAGI. Trimming pared 4 bases from V and 0 bases from J, leaving 10 bases between. This CDR3 spans 15 amino acids. For the CDR3, the DNA is TGTGCCAGCAGTTTGGGGGCATATAGCAATCAGCCCCAGCATTTT. Its translation: CASSLGAYSNQPQHF.

This clonotype was seen ten or more times. The rearrangement uses TRBV5-1 and TRBJ2-7; D is unclear. The CDR3 contains 12 residues. Trimming took off 0 bases at V and 9 bases at J, with 10 bases between the two ends. Germline V CDR1 and CDR2: SGHRS, YFSETQ. The CDR3 region has the DNA TGCGCCAGCAGCTTGGAACGCCGCCTGCAGTACTTC. This encodes CASSLERRLQYF.

V and J are TRBV2 and TRBJ1-1; D gene unclear. The germline V gene encodes CDR1 SNHLY and CDR2 FYNNEI. V lost 5 bases, J lost 8 bases, and 18 bases lay in between. This CDR3 region has 14 residues. CDR3 amino acids: CASSPPPRASEAFF. The CDR3 DNA sequence: TGTGCCAGCAGTCCTCCCCCGAGGGCTTCCGAAGCTTTCTTT. Looking up the rest from reference TRBV2 and TRBJ1-1 gives the full variable domain: EPEVTQTPSHQVTQMGQEVILRCVPISNHLYFYWYRQILGQKVEFLVSFYNNEISEKSEIFDDQFSVERPDGSNFTLKIRSTKLEDSAMYFCASSPPPRASEAFFGQGTRLTVV.

This clonotype appeared a few times. The chain couples TRBV25-1 to TRBJ2-3; D might be TRBD1 or TRBD2, each matching 6 bases. Germline V gene data show CDR1 as MGHDK and CDR2 as SYGVNS. Deletions cut 3 bases from V and 2 bases from J, with 9 bases between. This CDR3 is built from 14 residues. For the CDR3, the DNA is TGTGCCAGCAGTGATAGGGGGGACACAGATACGCAGTATTTT. As protein: CASSDRGDTDTQYF.

This clonotype was found many times. The DNA for the CDR3 is TGTGCCAGCGGGTTACGAGGGGGGACTGAAGCTTTCTTT. It yields the protein CASGLRGGTEAFF. The chain combines TRBV12-3 or TRBV12-4 with TRBJ1-1; possibly TRBD1 for D (6 bases). Trimming stripped 8 bases from V and 5 bases from J, with 15 bases between. The CDR3 is made up of 13 amino acids.

This clonotype has only a few counts. The chain has TRBV7-2 and TRBJ1-2, with 8 bases lining up with TRBD1. This CDR3 region has 16 residues. Germline lookup yields CDR1 SGHTA and CDR2 FQGNSA. The V segment lost 0 bases and the J segment 3 bases; nucleotides outside the gene matches: 6. For the CDR3, the DNA is TGTGCCAGCAGCTTAGCTATGGCAGGGGGCCACTATGGCTACACCTTC. Its translation: CASSLAMAGGHYGYTF.

The genes are TRBV6-6 and TRBJ1-1, with 7 bases that match TRBD1. From germline, CDR1 is MNHNY and CDR2 SVGAGI (reference sequence). The CDR3 covers 13 residues. Unmatched junction bases numbered 9, after V lost 8 bases and J lost 6 bases. CDR3 in amino acids: CASYSSGTAEAFF. CDR3 nucleotides: TGTGCCAGCTATTCAAGCGGGACAGCTGAAGCTTTCTTT.

This clonotype was seen more than once but under ten times. CDR3 region: CASSQEGPNTLHF. Here the CDR3 DNA reads TGTGCCAGCAGCCAAGAGGGGCCCAACACCCTCCACTTT. The rearrangement joins TRBV3-1 to TRBJ1-6, with D tentatively TRBD1 (5 bases). This CDR3 is built from 13 residues. Trimming pared 0 bases from V and 14 bases from J, leaving 11 bases between. Per the germline V gene, CDR1 is LGHDT and CDR2 is YNNKEL (reference sequence).

The chain recombines TRBV3-1 with TRBJ1-5, with D perhaps TRBD1 (6 bases). V was pared by 3 bases and J by 6 bases, with 15 bases between. The CDR3 consists of 15 residues. Germline CDR1 LGHDT, CDR2 YNNKEL (reference sequence). CDR3 sequence: CASSQGHGGGQPQHF. In nucleotides, the CDR3 is TGTGCCAGCAGCCAGGGACATGGAGGGGGTCAGCCCCAGCATTTT.